This T cell receptor (beta chain) derives from a study of blood T cell repertoires in COVID-19. Study details: COVID-19 samples collected from the United States, Italy and Spain covered acute and convalescent phases. The cDNA or gDNA used as material had been derived from T cells, B-cell-depleted T cells, or PBMCs.

Authors' analysis steps: Reference gene primer amplification in the assay estimated nucleated cell counts. Repertoires were generated with immunoSEQ multiplex PCR, while TCRdb's copy carries only in-frame clones and drops some. V, J and clone size reflect that table, while D and trimming were determined from the DNA. The sample includes some 54,000 clones, approximately 91% of them seen just once. V dropped 3 bases and J dropped 5 bases, with 8 bases sitting between them. Germline V lookup: CDR1 LNHDA, CDR2 SQIVND (reference sequence). The CDR3 runs to 13 residues. Sequencing was performed on peripheral blood. This receptor was taken from a man in his 60s with acute or convalescent COVID-19. The chain carries TRBV19 and TRBJ1-5; D remains unclear. This CDR3 reads CASSMGGDQPQHF. CDR3 nucleotides: TGTGCCAGTAGTATGGGTGGAGATCAGCCCCAGCATTTT.